This T cell receptor (beta chain) was recorded in a study of response to subunit inactivated influenza vaccine (dated by TCRdb to the late 2010s). For the study in its entirety: The study used deep quantitative T cell receptor repertoire profiling to track responses to a trivalent subunit inactivated influenza vaccine.

General study outcomes and caveats: The authors suggested that each seasonal influenza vaccination may recruit only a limited number of new T cells.

This clonotype was observed at least ten times. Its antigen remains unidentified. No base qualities exist here, and no much larger clone lies one base off it. At the junction V is shortened by 4 bases and J by 5 bases, with 3 bases in between. The germline V gene (reference sequence) provides CDR1 LGHDT and CDR2 YNNKEL. From the cysteine through the phenylalanine, the CDR3 covers 11 amino acids. This entry keeps only the CDR3 DNA: 33 bases, framed from base 1. The library was made by RT-PCR. TCRdb names Illumina HiSeq 2500 as the instrument used. In-frame beta chains were kept once TCRdb had trimmed the public reads at Q25 with fastp and called clones with MiXCR. Rows matching on CDR3 protein sequence are summarized as one entry with the most common DNA and genes. The sample has about 780,000 distinct CDR3 sequences on record, around 20% of them singletons. 11% of the sample comes from the top ten.

Sequences were derived from PBMCs from blood, sampled 5 to 6 days after vaccination. The sequence was obtained from a man between 50 and 59 years old who received an inactivated influenza vaccine. Donor details come from another sample of the same person, matched by shared clones. The rearranged segments are TRBV3-1 and TRBJ2-4, with the D gene uncertain. The CDR3 reads as follows: CASSLQNIQYF. In nucleotide form, the sequence is TGTGCCAGCAGCCTTCAAAACATTCAGTACTTC. The full variable domain, with segments outside the CDR3 supplied by the reference TRBV3-1 and TRBJ2-4 proteins, appears as DTAVSQTPKYLVTQMGNDKSIKCEQNLGHDTMYWYKQDSKKFLKIMFSYNNKELIINETVPNRFSPKSPDKAHLNLHINSLELGDSAVYFCASSLQNIQYFGAGTRLSVL.